The clone carrying this T cell receptor (beta chain) appeared a few times. No antigen is known for it. Only one heparinised blood draw was taken per donor, and its volume averaged approximately 120 mL. The record originates from a study of beta chain features in type 1 diabetes. V was shortened by 3 bases and J by 3 bases, with 2 bases between the two germline ends. Germline values: CDR1 SGHTA, CDR2 FQGNSA. The CDR3 extends over 11 amino acids. Study-wide points: For TCRB rearrangement, an influence of HLA type remained unresolved here. Compared with healthy donors, patients appeared to share more similar naive, central memory and regulatory TCRB repertoires.

cDNA synthesis used the whole RNA isolate, giving expressed TCRB sequences. An average of about 3.5 million reads was obtained for naive, central memory and regulatory T cell samples. Measured with immunoSEQ multiplex PCR; TCRdb has only the in-frame clones, and not every one. In the table there are 500,000 to 700,000 clones, roughly a sixth of which are singletons. The chain uses TRBV7-2 and TRBJ1-1, with D uncertain. The sequenced material came from naive CD4+ T cells from blood. The receptor comes from a man between 18 and 35 years old in good health. CDR3 loop: CASSFYTEAFF. Here the CDR3 DNA reads TGTGCCAGCAGCTTCTACACTGAAGCTTTCTTT.